The 13 T cell receptor beta chains below were found in one sample sequenced in a study of blood T cell repertoires in COVID-19. Sequencing used immunoSEQ multiplex PCR; TCRdb keeps in-frame clones, though not all of them. The sample records some 240,000 clones, 65% to 90% being singletons. The sample was peripheral blood. Source of these receptors: a woman between 65 and 79 years old with COVID-19, enrolled during active disease.

The gene calls are TRBV7-2 and TRBJ1-6; 9 bases are a match to TRBD1. CDR1 and CDR2 (germline): SGHTA, FQGNSA. The CDR3 is 14 amino acids. Trimming cost V 5 bases and J 7 bases; bases outside gene matches: 3. Here the CDR3 DNA reads TGTGCCAGCAGCGCCGACAGGGGGAATTCACCCCTCCACTTT. Translated, it gives CASSADRGNSPLHF.

This sequence joins TRBV3-1 (or the pseudogene TRBV3-2) and TRBJ2-7, with 9 bases aligning to TRBD1. With 2 bases clipped from V and 1 base from J, the junction kept 3 bases outside the gene matches. CDR3 length equals 15 residues. The germline V gene has CDR1 LGHDT and CDR2 YNNKEL (reference sequence). CDR3 nucleotide sequence: TGTGCCAGCAGCCAACCCGGGACAGGGTCCTACGAGCAGTACTTC. As protein: CASSQPGTGSYEQYF.

CDR3 DNA sequence: TGTGCCAGCACCGACGGGACAGGGAAGGACTATGGCTACACCTTC. As protein: CASTDGTGKDYGYTF. The chain recombines TRBV6-5 with TRBJ1-2; 9 nucleotides match TRBD1. Germline assignment: CDR1 MNHEY and CDR2 SVGAGI. The V segment lost 7 bases and the J segment 3 bases; nucleotides outside the gene matches: 9. The CDR3 length is 15 residues.

This clone showed up many times. V gene TRBV4-3 combines with J gene TRBJ2-7; D may be TRBD1 (5 bases). This CDR3 contains 15 residues. Trimming removed 4 bases from V and 2 bases from J, with 15 bases in between. The germline CDR1 and CDR2 sequences are LGHNA and YSLEER. The CDR3 loop reads CASSLDQGGAYEQYF. The CDR3 nucleotides read TGCGCCAGCAGCCTAGATCAGGGCGGTGCCTACGAGCAGTACTTC.

The V and J genes are TRBV7-9 and TRBJ2-2; 8 bases fit TRBD1. V trimming: 5 bases; J trimming: 7 bases; junction bases outside the gene matches: 9. CDR3 length equals 15 residues. Germline V gene data show CDR1 as SEHNR and CDR2 as FQNEAQ (reference sequence). The CDR3 sequence: CASSRWTGPVGELFF. The CDR3 nucleotides are TGTGCCAGCAGCCGTTGGACAGGGCCAGTCGGGGAGCTGTTTTTT.

The gene calls are TRBV19 and TRBJ2-3; D perhaps matches TRBD1 (6 bases). V was clipped by 1 base and J by 5 bases, with 10 bases between them. The CDR3 extends over 14 amino acids. The germline V gene encodes CDR1 LNHDA and CDR2 SQIVND (reference sequence). CDR3 in DNA: TGTGCCAGTAGTATAGGGGGGCGCTTAGATACGCAGTATTTT. The encoded protein is CASSIGGRLDTQYF. The variable domain in full, with the rest retrieved from reference TRBV19 and TRBJ2-3, is DGGITQSPKYLFRKEGQNVTLSCEQNLNHDAMYWYRQDPGQGLRLIYYSQIVNDFQKGDIAEGYSVSREKKESFPLTVTSAQKNPTAFYLCASSIGGRLDTQYFGPGTRLTVL.

V usage is TRBV7-2 and J usage is TRBJ1-6; D perhaps matches TRBD1 (5 bases). The CDR3 consists of 15 residues. CDR1 is SGHTA, CDR2 FQGNSA, per germline. With 1 base removed from V and 9 bases from J, the gap between germline ends came to 13 bases. The CDR3 protein is CASSLVLGEVSPLHF. For the CDR3, the DNA is TGTGCCAGCAGCTTAGTTTTGGGGGAGGTTTCACCCCTCCACTTT.

This clone was seen once. DNA of the CDR3: TGTGCCAGCAGCCAGGTCGGCGGATACGAAAAACTGTTTTTT. Translating it yields CASSQVGGYEKLFF. The chain is built from TRBV3-1 (or the pseudogene TRBV3-2) and TRBJ1-4, with D unresolved. Germline values: CDR1 LGHDT, CDR2 YNNKEL (reference sequence). This CDR3 comprises 14 residues. V gave up 3 bases and J gave up 8 bases, with 13 bases separating them.

The rearrangement links TRBV3-1 (or the pseudogene TRBV3-2) to TRBJ1-3, with a possible D match to TRBD1 (5 bases). Germline V gene sequence: CDR1 LGHDT, CDR2 YNNKEL (reference sequence). V shed 3 bases and J shed 5 bases, with 14 bases lying between them. This CDR3 contains 15 residues. The CDR3 sequence is CASSQPDSARNTIYF. For the CDR3, the DNA is TGTGCCAGCAGCCAGCCCGACAGCGCGAGAAACACCATATATTTT.

This clone was detected a few times. The chain uses TRBV6-1 and TRBJ2-7; 8 positions agree with TRBD1. V lost 4 bases and J lost 1; bases outside the gene matches: 12. CDR3 size: 17 residues. Germline CDR1 reads MNHNS; CDR2 reads SASEGT. CDR3 sequence: CASSVQSGTGLSYEQYF. As DNA, the CDR3 is TGTGCCAGCAGTGTGCAATCCGGGACAGGTCTATCCTACGAGCAGTACTTC.

V is TRBV27 and J is TRBJ2-7, with TRBD1 matching over 8 bases. The germline V gene encodes CDR1 MNHEY and CDR2 SMNVEV (reference sequence). This CDR3 spans 15 amino acids. After removal of 3 bases from V and 1 base from J, the junction contained 5 bases not matched to a gene. The CDR3 region is CASSLDRAFSYEQYF. Here the CDR3 DNA reads TGTGCCAGCAGTTTGGACAGGGCTTTTTCCTACGAGCAGTACTTC.

The chain carries TRBV5-6 and TRBJ2-3, with 8 nucleotides matching TRBD2. The J segment lost 2 bases and the V segment lost 6 bases, leaving 11 bases of the junction unmatched. CDR1 is SGHDT, CDR2 YYEEEE, per germline. The length of the CDR3 is 16 residues. The CDR3, as DNA: TGTGCCAGCACCCACGGGGCGGGGGGAAACACAGATACGCAGTATTTT. Its protein product is CASTHGAGGNTDTQYF.

The gene calls are TRBV27 and TRBJ2-3, with TRBD1 matching over 7 bases. From germline, CDR1 is MNHEY and CDR2 SMNVEV (reference sequence). This CDR3 has 15 residues. V lost 8 bases, J lost 2 bases, and 10 bases stayed unmatched. This CDR3 is CASLRTGVLTDTQYF. The CDR3 region has the DNA TGTGCCAGCCTACGGACAGGAGTTCTCACAGATACGCAGTATTTT.